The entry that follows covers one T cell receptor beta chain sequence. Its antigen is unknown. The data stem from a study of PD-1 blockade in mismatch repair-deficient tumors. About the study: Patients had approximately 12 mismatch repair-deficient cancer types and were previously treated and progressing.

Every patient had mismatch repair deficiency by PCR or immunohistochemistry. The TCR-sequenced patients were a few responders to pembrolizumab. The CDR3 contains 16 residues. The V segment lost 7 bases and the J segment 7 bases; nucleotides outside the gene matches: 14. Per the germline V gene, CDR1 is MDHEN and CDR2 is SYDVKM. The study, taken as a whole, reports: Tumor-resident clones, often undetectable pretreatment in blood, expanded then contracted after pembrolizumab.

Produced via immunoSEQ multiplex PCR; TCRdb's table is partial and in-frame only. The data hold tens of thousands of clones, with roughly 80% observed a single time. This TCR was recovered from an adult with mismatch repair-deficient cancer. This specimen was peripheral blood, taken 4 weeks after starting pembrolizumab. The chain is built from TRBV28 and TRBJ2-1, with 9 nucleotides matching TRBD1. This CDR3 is CASTTLPGQGRNEQFF. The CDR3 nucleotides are TGTGCCAGCACAACTCTTCCGGGACAGGGTCGGAATGAGCAGTTCTTC.